This paragraph reports one TCR beta chain. There is no known antigen for this receptor. This sample is part of a study of monozygotic twins with inflammatory bowel disease (dated by TCRdb to the late 2010s). For the study in its entirety: In total, roughly 30 monozygotic twin pairs made up the full study: 19 Danish pairs, all IBD-discordant, plus nine German pairs, of which four were IBD-concordant and five were IBD-discordant. Within discordant pairs, disease-associated traits were sought mainly by comparing IBD patients with their genetically identical healthy co-twins. Each individual had, on average, about 151 000 unique TCRalpha sequences and 181 000 unique TCRbeta sequences available for analysis. What the authors observed across the whole study: No single strong signal or clonotype linked to IBD turned up in the results, so the idea that one exists was not supported. IBD patients had lower TCRbeta repertoire diversity, measured by the inverse Simpson index, than their healthy co-twins. IBD patients shared fewer clonotypes with other individuals than healthy twins did, most markedly in patients showing signs of disease activity. The analysis was unable to tell apart different T cell subtypes. Differing immunosuppressive treatments among patients may have added background noise and inter-individual variability to the repertoires. Concordant and discordant twins showed no difference in repertoire similarity, possibly because of limited statistical power.

From each donor, a roughly 2.4 ml peripheral blood sample was collected into PAXgene tubes and kept at -80 degrees C. Without T cell sorting, total RNA was isolated from whole blood using the PAXgene blood miRNA kit on an automated QIAcube. Deep TCRalpha and TCRbeta repertoire profiling with unique molecular barcoding was performed on peripheral blood of monozygotic twin pairs concordant or discordant for inflammatory bowel disease. Smoking habits were recorded for all twin pairs, and each individual was classified as a current, former or never smoker. The CDR3 covers 18 residues, taking in both the cysteine and the phenylalanine. Only the protein is available. As encoded in the germline V gene, CDR1 is KGHDR while CDR2 is SFDVKD. The library was prepared using 5' RACE. Each TCR library was prepared from around 3,400 ng of total RNA. For each sample, cDNA was synthesized in eight separate reactions using SMARTScribe reverse transcriptase. Unique molecular identifiers containing a 6-nucleotide sample barcode were introduced through template switching during cDNA synthesis. TCRalpha and TCRbeta cDNA was amplified in two nested PCRs of roughly 16 and 10 cycles, and bead purification was carried out after each PCR. Before amplification, the cDNA was treated with uracil DNA-glycosylase and purified using the QIAquick PCR purification kit. The second PCR was the step at which Illumina TruSeq-compatible adapters and sample-specific barcodes were added. TapeStation and Qubit were used to check library quality and concentration, and roughly 5.5 ng of each library was pooled. Sequencing of pooled libraries was carried out on an Illumina HiSeq2500 single-index Rapid Run using 2 x 100 bp reads and custom sequencing primers. The authors' pipeline ran thus. MiGEC version 1.2.6 was used for UMI-based consensus assembly, which corrected PCR and sequencing errors. V(D)J alignment, clonotype assembly and CDR3 extraction were performed with MiXCR version 2.1.1. To normalise gene usage, clonotype sharing and MAIT/NKT TCR abundance, the top 1000, 10 000 and 20 000 clonotypes in each sample were analysed. Diversity was computed as the inverse Simpson index with the vegan R package after downsampling to 27 000 UMIs. Statistical testing used paired Mann-Whitney U tests on the discordant twin pairs and applied Benjamini-Hochberg correction for multiple testing. Following TCRdb reprocessing, every CDR3 protein sequence forms one entry, and DNA is not provided. TCRdb, not the original authors, processed these V and J calls. The sample's clone listing holds approximately 160,000 distinct CDR3 sequences. The ten most abundant clones make up 7.4% of the sample.

The clonotype comes from a human donor with ulcerative colitis or Crohn's disease, or a healthy co-twin of an affected twin (not recorded which). The chain couples TRBV24-1 to TRBJ1-5; the D call from TCRdb, TRBD1, cannot be confirmed without DNA. The source material was blood. The CDR3 in this case is CATSDSVQGVGSNQPQHF.